This record covers a single TCR beta chain. Its antigen is not known. This specimen belongs to a study of monozygotic twins with inflammatory bowel disease. Study-wide results and caveats: IBD patients displayed reduced TCRbeta diversity (inverse Simpson) when set against healthy co-twins. IBD patients, compared with healthy twins, shared fewer clonotypes with others (especially with disease activity).

The template switching step added UMIs that contained a 6-nucleotide sample barcode. Nested PCRs (around 15 and 9 cycles, two total) were applied to TCRalpha and TCRbeta cDNA. TCRdb processed the 5' RACE reads again and assigns one entry to each CDR3 protein, with no DNA. The specimen's table records under 150,000 distinct CDR3 sequences. The TCR originated in a human donor with ulcerative colitis or Crohn's disease, or a healthy co-twin of an affected twin (not recorded which). The sequencing sample was made of blood.

The CDR3 region is CASSVGNYEQYF. The chain joins TRBV27 to TRBJ2-7. In germline, CDR1 is MNHEY, CDR2 SMNVEV (reference sequence). The CDR3 is 12 residues long.